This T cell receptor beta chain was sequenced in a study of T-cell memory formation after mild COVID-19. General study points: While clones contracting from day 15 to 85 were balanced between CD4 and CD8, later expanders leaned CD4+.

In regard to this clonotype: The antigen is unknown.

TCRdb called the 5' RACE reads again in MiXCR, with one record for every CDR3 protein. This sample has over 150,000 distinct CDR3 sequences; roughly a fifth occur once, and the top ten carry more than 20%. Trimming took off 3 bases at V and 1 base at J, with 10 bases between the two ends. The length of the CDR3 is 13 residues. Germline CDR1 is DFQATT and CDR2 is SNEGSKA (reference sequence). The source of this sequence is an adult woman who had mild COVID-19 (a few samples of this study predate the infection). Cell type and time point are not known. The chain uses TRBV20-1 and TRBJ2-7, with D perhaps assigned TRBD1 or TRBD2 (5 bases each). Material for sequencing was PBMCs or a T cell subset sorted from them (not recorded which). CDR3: CSARGELSYEQYF. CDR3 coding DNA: TGCAGTGCTAGGGGGGAACTTTCCTACGAGCAGTACTTC.